These T cell receptor beta chains were read from a single sample in a study of blood T cell repertoires in COVID-19. Assay: immunoSEQ multiplex PCR; the TCRdb copy retains only in-frame clones and omits some. This sample yields roughly 240,000 clones, of which 84% are seen a single time; around 2.4% belongs to the top ten. Specimen: peripheral blood. The source of these receptors is a man aged 40-50 years who had recovered from COVID-19. Both conserved end residues are part of each CDR3. Fields, in order: D gene, J gene, V gene, clone size, CDR3 protein, CDR3 DNA. A D gene is named only where the DNA matches it firmly. The size of a clone is reported for some rows only, either as once, few or many, or as a class for expanded clones.

- TRBJ2-7 TRBV7-2 - CASSLDRLASYEQYF TGTGCCAGCAGCTTAGATCGGCTAGCCTCCTACGAGCAGTACTTC
- TRBJ1-3 TRBV11-2 - CASSPPASYTIYF TGTGCCAGCAGCCCTCCAGCTAGCTACACCATATATTTT
TRBD1 TRBJ1-5 TRBV5-4 - CASSLKTGDSNQPQHF TGTGCCAGCAGCTTGAAGACAGGGGATAGCAATCAGCCCCAGCATTTT
TRBD1 TRBJ2-7 TRBV5-4 - CASSPEEGASEYF TGTGCCAGCAGCCCAGAAGAGGGGGCATCGGAGTACTTC
TRBD2 TRBJ2-7 TRBV10-2 - CASSESSGTRYEQYF TGCGCCAGCAGTGAGTCCTCCGGGACTAGGTACGAGCAGTACTTC
- TRBJ1-5 TRBV7-6 - CASSLSGGSNQPQHF TGTGCCAGCAGCTTAAGCGGAGGGAGCAATCAGCCCCAGCATTTT
- TRBJ1-1 TRBV4-1 - CASSQLTNQGRTEAFF TGCGCCAGCAGCCAGCTGACCAACCAGGGTCGCACTGAAGCTTTCTTT
- TRBJ2-1 TRBV9 - CASSVAGGTASYNEQFF TGTGCCAGCAGCGTAGCGGGGGGGACAGCTTCCTACAATGAGCAGTTCTTC
TRBD1 TRBJ1-1 TRBV7-2 - CASSSVGTGAVGAFF TGTGCCAGCAGCTCCGTGGGGACAGGGGCCGTAGGAGCTTTCTTT
- TRBJ1-3 TRBV15 once CATSRDVNGDTIYF TGTGCCACCAGCAGAGATGTAAATGGAGACACCATATATTTT
TRBD1 TRBJ1-1 TRBV5-4 - CASSWDRGSLAFF TGTGCCAGCAGCTGGGACAGGGGGTCGCTAGCTTTCTTT
TRBD1 TRBJ1-5 TRBV19 - CASSMGQNNQPQHF TGTGCCAGTAGTATGGGACAGAATAATCAGCCCCAGCATTTT
TRBD1 TRBJ2-5 TRBV7-2 - CASSRTGTGEETQYF TGTGCCAGCAGCCGTACCGGGACAGGGGAAGAGACCCAGTACTTC
TRBD1 TRBJ2-7 TRBV4-1 - CASSPLWDRFRSVTYEQYF TGCGCCAGCAGCCCGCTCTGGGACAGGTTCCGGTCGGTTACCTACGAGCAGTACTTC
TRBD1 TRBJ1-3 TRBV19 - CASSGTAGNTIYF TGTGCCAGCTCAGGGACAGCTGGAAACACCATATATTTT
TRBD2 TRBJ2-1 TRBV29-1 - CSTSQGSGRGGSSSYNEQFF TGCAGCACCAGCCAGGGTAGCGGGAGAGGGGGGTCGAGCTCCTACAATGAGCAGTTCTTC
TRBD1 TRBJ1-3 TRBV6-5 once CASSYRQGAYTIYF TGTGCCAGCAGTTACAGACAGGGGGCTTACACCATATATTTT
- TRBJ2-3 TRBV30 - CAWSGAGWGDTQYF TGTGCCTGGTCTGGGGCGGGATGGGGGGATACGCAGTATTTT